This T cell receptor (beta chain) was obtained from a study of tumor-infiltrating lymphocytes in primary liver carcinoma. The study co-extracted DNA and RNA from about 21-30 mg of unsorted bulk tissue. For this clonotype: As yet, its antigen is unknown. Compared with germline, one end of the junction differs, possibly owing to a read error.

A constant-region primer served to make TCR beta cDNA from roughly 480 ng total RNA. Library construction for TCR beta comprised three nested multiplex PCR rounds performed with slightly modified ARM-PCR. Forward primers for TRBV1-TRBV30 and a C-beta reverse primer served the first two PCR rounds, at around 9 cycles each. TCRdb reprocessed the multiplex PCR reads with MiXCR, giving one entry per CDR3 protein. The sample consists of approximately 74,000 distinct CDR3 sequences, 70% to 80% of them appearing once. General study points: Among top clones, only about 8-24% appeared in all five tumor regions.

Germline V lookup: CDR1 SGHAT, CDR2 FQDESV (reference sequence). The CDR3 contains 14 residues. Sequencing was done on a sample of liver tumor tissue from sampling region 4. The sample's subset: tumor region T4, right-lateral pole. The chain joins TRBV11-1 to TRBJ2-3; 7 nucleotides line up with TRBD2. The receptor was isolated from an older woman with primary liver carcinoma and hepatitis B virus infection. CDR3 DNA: TGTATCAGCAGTTTAAGGCAACGTGCGGGAGAGTCTCACTTT. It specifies CISSLRQRAGESHF.